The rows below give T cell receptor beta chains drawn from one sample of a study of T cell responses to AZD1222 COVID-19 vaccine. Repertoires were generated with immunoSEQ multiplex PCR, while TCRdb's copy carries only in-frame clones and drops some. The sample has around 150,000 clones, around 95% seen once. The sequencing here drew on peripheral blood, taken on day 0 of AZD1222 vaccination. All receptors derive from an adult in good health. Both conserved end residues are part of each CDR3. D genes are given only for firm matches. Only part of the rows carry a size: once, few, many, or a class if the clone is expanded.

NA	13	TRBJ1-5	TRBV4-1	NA	CASSQYGNQPQHF	TGCGCCAGCAGCCAATACGGGAATCAGCCCCAGCATTTT
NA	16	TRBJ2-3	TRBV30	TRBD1	CAWSVRGQVFTDTQYF	TGTGCCTGGAGTGTACGGGGACAGGTCTTCACAGATACGCAGTATTTT
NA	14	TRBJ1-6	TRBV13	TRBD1	CASSLFAGGSPLHF	TGTGCCAGCAGCTTGTTCGCAGGGGGTTCACCCCTCCACTTT
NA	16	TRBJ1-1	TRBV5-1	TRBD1	CASSTGDSAKNTEAFF	TGCGCCAGCAGCACAGGGGACAGTGCTAAAAACACTGAAGCTTTCTTT
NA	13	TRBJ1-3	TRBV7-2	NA	CASRRAVGNTIYF	TGTGCCAGCAGGAGGGCAGTAGGAAACACCATATATTTT
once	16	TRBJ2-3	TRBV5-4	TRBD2	CASSTGLAGAVDTQYF	TGTGCCAGCAGCACCGGACTAGCGGGAGCGGTAGATACGCAGTATTTT
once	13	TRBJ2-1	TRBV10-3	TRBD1	CAIRDRGYNEQFF	TGTGCCATCAGGGACAGGGGTTACAATGAGCAGTTCTTC
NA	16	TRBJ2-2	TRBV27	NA	CASSSPVRTNTGELFF	TGTGCCAGCAGTTCCCCGGTCCGAACGAACACCGGGGAGCTGTTTTTT
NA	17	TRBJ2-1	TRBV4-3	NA	CASSLELYGSSYNEQFF	TGCGCCAGCAGCCTAGAGTTGTACGGGAGCTCCTACAATGAGCAGTTCTTC
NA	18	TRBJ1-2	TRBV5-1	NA	CASSLASLARGANYGYTF	TGCGCCAGCAGCTTGGCCAGTTTGGCTCGTGGGGCGAACTATGGCTACACCTTC
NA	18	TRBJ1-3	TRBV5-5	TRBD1	CASSLGYRGSTVGNTIYF	TGTGCCAGCAGCTTGGGATACAGGGGCTCCACGGTAGGAAACACCATATATTTT
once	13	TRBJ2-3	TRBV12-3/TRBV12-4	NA	CASRKTSTDTQYF	TGTGCCAGCAGGAAAACTAGCACAGATACGCAGTATTTT
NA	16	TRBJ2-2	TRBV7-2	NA	CASSPTSTSVTGELFF	TGTGCCAGCAGCCCGACTTCTACCTCAGTCACCGGGGAGCTGTTTTTT
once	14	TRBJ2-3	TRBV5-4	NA	CASSSQDRTDTQYF	TGTGCCAGCAGCAGCCAGGACAGAACAGATACGCAGTATTTT
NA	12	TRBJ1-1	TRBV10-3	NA	CAISDLNTEAFF	TGTGCCATCAGTGATCTGAACACTGAAGCTTTCTTT
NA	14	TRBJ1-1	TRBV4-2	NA	CASSQEESASSAFF	TGTGCCAGCAGCCAGGAAGAGAGCGCGAGTAGCGCTTTCTTT
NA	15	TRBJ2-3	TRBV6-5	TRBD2	CASGGLAGAEDTQYF	TGTGCCAGCGGAGGACTAGCGGGAGCCGAGGATACGCAGTATTTT